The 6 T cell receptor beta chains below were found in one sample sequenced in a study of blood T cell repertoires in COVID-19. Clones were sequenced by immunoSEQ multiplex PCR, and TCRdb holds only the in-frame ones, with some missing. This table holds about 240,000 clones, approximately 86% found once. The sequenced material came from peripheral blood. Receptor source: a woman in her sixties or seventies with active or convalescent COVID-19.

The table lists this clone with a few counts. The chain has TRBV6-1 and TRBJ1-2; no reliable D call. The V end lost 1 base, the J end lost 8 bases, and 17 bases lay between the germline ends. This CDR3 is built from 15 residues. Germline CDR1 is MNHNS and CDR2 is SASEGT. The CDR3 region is CASSEVSAGRKGYTF. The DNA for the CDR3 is TGTGCCAGCAGTGAAGTCTCGGCGGGAAGGAAAGGCTACACCTTC.

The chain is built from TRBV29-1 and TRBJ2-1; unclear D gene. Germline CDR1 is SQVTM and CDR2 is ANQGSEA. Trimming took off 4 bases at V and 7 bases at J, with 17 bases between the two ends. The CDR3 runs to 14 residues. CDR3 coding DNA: TGCAGCGTTGTGGGCACTGTGGCCGGTAATGAGCAGTTCTTC. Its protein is CSVVGTVAGNEQFF.

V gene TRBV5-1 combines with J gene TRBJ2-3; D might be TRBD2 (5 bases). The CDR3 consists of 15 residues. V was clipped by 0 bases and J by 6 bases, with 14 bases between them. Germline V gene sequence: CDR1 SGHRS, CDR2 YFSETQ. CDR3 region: CASSLVRTPPDTQYF. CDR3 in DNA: TGCGCCAGCAGCTTGGTTAGGACTCCCCCCGATACGCAGTATTTT.

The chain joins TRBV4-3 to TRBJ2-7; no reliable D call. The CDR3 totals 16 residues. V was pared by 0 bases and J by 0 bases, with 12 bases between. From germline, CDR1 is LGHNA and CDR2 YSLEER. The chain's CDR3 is CASSQEASPSSYEQYF. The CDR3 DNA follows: TGCGCCAGCAGCCAAGAAGCGAGCCCAAGCTCCTACGAGCAGTACTTC.

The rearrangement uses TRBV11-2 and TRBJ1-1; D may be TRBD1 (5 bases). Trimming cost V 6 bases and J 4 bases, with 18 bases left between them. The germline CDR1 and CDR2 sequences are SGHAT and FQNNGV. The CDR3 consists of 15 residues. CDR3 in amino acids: CASSRGSGFITEAFF. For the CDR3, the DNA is TGTGCCAGCAGTAGGGGATCGGGTTTTATCACTGAAGCTTTCTTT.

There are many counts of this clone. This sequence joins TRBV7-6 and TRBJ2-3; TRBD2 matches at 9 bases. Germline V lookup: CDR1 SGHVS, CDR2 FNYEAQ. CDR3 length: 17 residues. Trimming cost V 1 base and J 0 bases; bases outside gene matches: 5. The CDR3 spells CASSLEAGGDSTDTQYF. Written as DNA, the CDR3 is TGTGCCAGCAGCTTAGAGGCGGGGGGGGATAGCACAGATACGCAGTATTTT.